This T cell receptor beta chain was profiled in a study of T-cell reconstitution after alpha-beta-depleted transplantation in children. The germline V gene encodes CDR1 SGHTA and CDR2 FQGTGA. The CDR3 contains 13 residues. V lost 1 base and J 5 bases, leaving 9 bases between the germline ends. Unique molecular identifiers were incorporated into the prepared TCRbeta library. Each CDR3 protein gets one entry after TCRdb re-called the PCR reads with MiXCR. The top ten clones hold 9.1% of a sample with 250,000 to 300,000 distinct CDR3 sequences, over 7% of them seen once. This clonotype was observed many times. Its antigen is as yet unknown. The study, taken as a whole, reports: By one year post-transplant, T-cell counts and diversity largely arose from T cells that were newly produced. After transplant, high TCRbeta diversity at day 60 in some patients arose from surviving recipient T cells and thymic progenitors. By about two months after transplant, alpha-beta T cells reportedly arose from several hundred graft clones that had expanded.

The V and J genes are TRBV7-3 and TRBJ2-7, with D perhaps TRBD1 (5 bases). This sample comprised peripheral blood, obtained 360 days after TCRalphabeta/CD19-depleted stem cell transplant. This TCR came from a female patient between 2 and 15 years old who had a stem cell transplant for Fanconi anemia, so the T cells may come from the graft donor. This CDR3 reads CASSLNRFHEQYF. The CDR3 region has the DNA TGTGCCAGCAGCTTAAACAGGTTCCACGAGCAGTACTTC.